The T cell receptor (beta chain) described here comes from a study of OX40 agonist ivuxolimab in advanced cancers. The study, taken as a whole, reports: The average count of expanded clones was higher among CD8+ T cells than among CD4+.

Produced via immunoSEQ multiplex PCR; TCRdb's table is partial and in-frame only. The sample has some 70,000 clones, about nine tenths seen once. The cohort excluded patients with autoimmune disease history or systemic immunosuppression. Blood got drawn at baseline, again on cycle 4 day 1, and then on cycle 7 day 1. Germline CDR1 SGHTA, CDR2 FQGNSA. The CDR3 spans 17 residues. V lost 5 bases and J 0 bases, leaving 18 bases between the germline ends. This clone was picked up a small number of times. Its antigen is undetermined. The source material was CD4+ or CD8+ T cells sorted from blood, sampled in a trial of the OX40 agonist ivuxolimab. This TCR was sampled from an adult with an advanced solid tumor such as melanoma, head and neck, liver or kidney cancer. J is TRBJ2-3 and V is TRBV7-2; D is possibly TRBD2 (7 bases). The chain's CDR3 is CASSAQGAGASTDTQYF. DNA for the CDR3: TGTGCCAGCAGCGCCCAAGGGGCGGGGGCTAGCACAGATACGCAGTATTTT.